One sample yielded the 2 T cell receptor beta chains listed below, sequenced in a study of T cell responses to AZD1222 COVID-19 vaccine. Here immunoSEQ multiplex PCR was the method, and the copy in TCRdb shows in-frame clones only, minus some. The profile shows about 150,000 clones, approximately 90% of them singletons. The material was peripheral blood, obtained on day 0 of AZD1222 vaccination. These receptors were collected from an adult in good health.

This chain uses TRBV28 with TRBJ1-6, with D possibly TRBD1 on 5 matching bases. CDR1 and CDR2 from the germline V gene are MDHEN and SYDVKM. Trimming pared 7 bases from V and 7 bases from J, leaving 11 bases between. The CDR3 totals 13 residues. The CDR3 DNA reads TGTGCCAGCATCCGGGGGATGAATTCACCCCTCCACTTT. It yields the protein CASIRGMNSPLHF.

This sequence joins TRBV7-9 and TRBJ2-2; D ambiguous. CDR1 is SEHNR and CDR2 is FQNEAQ in the germline V gene (reference sequence). The CDR3 has 14 residues. The V and J ends lost 7 bases and 3 bases respectively, with 12 bases between them. The CDR3 here is CASNRWADTGELFF. Written as DNA, the CDR3 is TGTGCCAGCAACCGATGGGCCGACACCGGGGAGCTGTTTTTT.